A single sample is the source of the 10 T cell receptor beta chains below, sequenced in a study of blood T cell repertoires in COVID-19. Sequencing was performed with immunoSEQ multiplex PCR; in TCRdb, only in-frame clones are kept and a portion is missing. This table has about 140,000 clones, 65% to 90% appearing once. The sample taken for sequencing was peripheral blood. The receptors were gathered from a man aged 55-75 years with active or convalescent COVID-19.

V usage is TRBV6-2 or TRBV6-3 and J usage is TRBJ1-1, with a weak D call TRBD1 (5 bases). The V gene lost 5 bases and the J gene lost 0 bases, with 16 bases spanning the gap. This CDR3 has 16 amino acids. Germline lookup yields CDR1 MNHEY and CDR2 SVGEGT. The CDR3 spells CASSSYRQRLNTEAFF. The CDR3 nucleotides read TGTGCCAGCAGTAGTTACCGACAGAGATTGAACACTGAAGCTTTCTTT.

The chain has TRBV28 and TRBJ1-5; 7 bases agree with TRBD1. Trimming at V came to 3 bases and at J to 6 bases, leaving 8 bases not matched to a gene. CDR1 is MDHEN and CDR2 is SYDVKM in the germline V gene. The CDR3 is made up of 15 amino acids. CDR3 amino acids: CASSFRGDRSQPQHF. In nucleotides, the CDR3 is TGTGCCAGCAGTTTTAGAGGGGACAGAAGTCAGCCCCAGCATTTT.

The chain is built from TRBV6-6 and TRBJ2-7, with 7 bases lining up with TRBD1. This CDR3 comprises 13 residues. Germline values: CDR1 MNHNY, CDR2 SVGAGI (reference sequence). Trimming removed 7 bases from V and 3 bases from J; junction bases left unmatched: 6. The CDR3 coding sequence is TGTGCCAGCACCCACCGGGACAGCTACGAGCAGTACGTC. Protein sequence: CASTHRDSYEQYV.

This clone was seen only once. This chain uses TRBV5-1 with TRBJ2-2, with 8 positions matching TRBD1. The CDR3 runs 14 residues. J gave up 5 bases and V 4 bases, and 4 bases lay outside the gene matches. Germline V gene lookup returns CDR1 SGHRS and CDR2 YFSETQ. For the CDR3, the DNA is TGCGCCAGCAGCGATGGACAGGGAACCGGGGAGCTGTTTTTT. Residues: CASSDGQGTGELFF.

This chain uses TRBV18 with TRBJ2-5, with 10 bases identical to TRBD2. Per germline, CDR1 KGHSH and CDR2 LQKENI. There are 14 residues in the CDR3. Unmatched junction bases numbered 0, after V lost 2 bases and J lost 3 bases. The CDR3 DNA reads TGTGCCAGCTCACCAGGACTAGCGGAAGAGACCCAGTACTTC. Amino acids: CASSPGLAEETQYF.

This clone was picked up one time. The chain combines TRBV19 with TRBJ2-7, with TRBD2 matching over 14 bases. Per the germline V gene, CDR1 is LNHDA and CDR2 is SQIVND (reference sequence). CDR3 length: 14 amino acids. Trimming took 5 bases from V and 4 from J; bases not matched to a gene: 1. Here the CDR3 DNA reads TGTGCCAGTAGTTGGACTAGCGGGGGGTACGAGCAGTACTTC. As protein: CASSWTSGGYEQYF.

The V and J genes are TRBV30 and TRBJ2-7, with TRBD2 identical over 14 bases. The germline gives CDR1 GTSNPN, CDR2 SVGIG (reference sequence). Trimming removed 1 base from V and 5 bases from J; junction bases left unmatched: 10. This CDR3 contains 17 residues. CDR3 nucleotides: TGTGCCTGGAGTGCCGGGACTAGCGGGAGAATTTTGGACGAGCAGTACGTC. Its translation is CAWSAGTSGRILDEQYV.

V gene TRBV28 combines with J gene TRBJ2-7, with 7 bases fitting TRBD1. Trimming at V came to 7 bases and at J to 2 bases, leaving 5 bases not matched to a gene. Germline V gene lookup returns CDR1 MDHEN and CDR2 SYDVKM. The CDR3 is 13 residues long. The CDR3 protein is CASNYDRAYEQYF. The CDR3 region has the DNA TGTGCCAGCAACTATGACAGGGCCTACGAGCAGTACTTC.

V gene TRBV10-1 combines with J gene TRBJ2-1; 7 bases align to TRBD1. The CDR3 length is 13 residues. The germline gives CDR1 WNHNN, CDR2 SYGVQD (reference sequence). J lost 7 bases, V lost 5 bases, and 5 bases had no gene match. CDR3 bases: TGCGCCAGCAGTAGGACAGGTGGGAATGAGCAGTTCTTC. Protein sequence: CASSRTGGNEQFF.

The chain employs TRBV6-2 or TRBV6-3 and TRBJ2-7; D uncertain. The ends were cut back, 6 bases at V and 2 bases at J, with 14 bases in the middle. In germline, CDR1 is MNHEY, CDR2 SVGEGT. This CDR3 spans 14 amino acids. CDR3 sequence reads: CASSPLRHPYEQYF. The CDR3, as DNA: TGTGCCAGCAGCCCATTGCGGCATCCCTACGAGCAGTACTTC.